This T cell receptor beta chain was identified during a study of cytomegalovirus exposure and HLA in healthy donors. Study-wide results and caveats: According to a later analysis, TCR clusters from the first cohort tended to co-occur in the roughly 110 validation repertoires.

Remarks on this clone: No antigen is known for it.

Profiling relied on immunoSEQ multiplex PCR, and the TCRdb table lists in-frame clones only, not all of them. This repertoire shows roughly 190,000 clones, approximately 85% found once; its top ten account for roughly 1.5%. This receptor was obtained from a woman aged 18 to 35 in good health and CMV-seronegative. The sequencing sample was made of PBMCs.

CDR3 DNA: TGCGCCAGCTCAACAAGCGGGCAGGTATCAAACACTGAAGCTTTCTTT. It specifies CASSTSGQVSNTEAFF. This chain links TRBV5-1 with TRBJ1-1; D is unclear. V was shortened by 7 bases and J by 2 bases, with 21 bases between the two germline ends. The CDR3 runs 16 residues. CDR1 SGHRS and CDR2 YFSETQ come from the germline V gene.